Ten or more counts support the clone carrying this T cell receptor beta chain. Via MiXCR, TCRdb re-called the PCR reads, giving one row per CDR3 protein. Among about 320,000 distinct CDR3 sequences listed, roughly a fifth were seen once. Trimming at V came to 5 bases and at J to 1 base, leaving 4 bases not matched to a gene. There are 14 residues in the CDR3. CDR1 SGHTA and CDR2 FQGNSA come from the germline V gene. This entry belongs to a study of molecular identifiers for immune sequencing clone quantification. CD8+CD4-CCR7+CD45RA+ cells were sorted as naive CD8 T cells. The receptor's source is a human donor in good health. Some libraries in this study had Jurkat cell RNA spiked in. The specimen was naive CD8+ T cells from blood, with Jurkat cell RNA spiked in. As to subset: FACS-sorted CD8+CD4-CCR7+CD45RA+ naive T cells. The rearrangement uses TRBV7-2 and TRBJ2-5, with 7 bases that match TRBD2. CDR3 region: CASSLGTTQETQYF. In DNA, the CDR3 is TGTGCCAGCAGCCTCGGGACTACCCAAGAGACCCAGTACTTC.